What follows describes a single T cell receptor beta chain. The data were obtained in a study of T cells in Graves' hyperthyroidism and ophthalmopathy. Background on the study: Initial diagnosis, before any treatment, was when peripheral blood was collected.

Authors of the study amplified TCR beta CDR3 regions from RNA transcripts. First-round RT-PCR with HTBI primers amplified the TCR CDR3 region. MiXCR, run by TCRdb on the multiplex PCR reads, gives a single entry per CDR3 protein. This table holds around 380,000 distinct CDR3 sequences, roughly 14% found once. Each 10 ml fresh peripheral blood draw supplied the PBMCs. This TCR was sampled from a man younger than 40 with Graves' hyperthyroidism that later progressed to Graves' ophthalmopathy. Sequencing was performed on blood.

The CDR3 DNA follows: TGTGCCAGCAGCCCCCCAATGGGACAGGGCGGGGAGCTGTTTTTT. Its translation: CASSPPMGQGGELFF. The V call is TRBV7-9, the J call TRBJ2-2, with 9 bases aligning to TRBD1. Looked up from germline, CDR1 is SEHNR and CDR2 is FQNEAQ (reference sequence). The CDR3 has 15 residues. J lost 7 bases, V lost 5 bases, and 8 bases had no gene match. Based on the CDR3 plus reference TRBV7-9 and TRBJ2-2, the full variable domain is DTGVSQNPRHKITKRGQNVTFRCDPISEHNRLYWYRQTLGQGPEFLTYFQNEAQLEKSRLLSDRFSAERPKGSFSTLEIQRTEQGDSAMYLCASSPPMGQGGELFFGEGSRLTVL.